This T cell receptor beta chain derives from a study of CD8+ T cells in alopecia areata. Once RNA had been extracted, it was reverse transcribed into cDNA to act as the sequencing template. Using immunoSEQ multiplex PCR, the repertoire was profiled, and TCRdb retains in-frame clones only, with some absent. The table has roughly 120,000 clones, about 61% seen once; the top ten hold more than 25%. This CDR3 is built from 15 residues. The germline V gene has CDR1 MGHRA and CDR2 YSYEKL. The V end lost 2 bases, the J end lost 4 bases, and 12 bases lay between the germline ends. As to treatment: oral pan-JAK inhibitor, 5-10 mg twice daily.

The gene calls are TRBV4-1 and TRBJ2-1; D unclear. The source of this sequence is a human donor with alopecia areata. The sequences come from CD8+ T cells sorted from blood, collected at week 4, from a patient treated with tofacitinib. The CDR3 here is CASSQLSFSYNEQFF. In DNA, the CDR3 is TGCGCCAGCAGCCAATTATCTTTCAGTTACAATGAGCAGTTCTTC.